This TCR beta chain was obtained from a study of T-cell reconstitution after alpha-beta-depleted transplantation in children. V was clipped by 0 bases and J by 2 bases, with 9 bases between them. The CDR3 loop spans 16 amino acids. Germline V gene sequence: CDR1 SGHRS, CDR2 YFSETQ. It was with unique molecular identifiers that the TCRbeta library was prepared. TCRdb fed the PCR reads into MiXCR, producing one record per CDR3 protein. The sample yields about 360,000 distinct CDR3 sequences, about an eighth seen once. At least ten counts were recorded for this clonotype. The chain joins TRBV5-1 to TRBJ1-6, with D unclear. The receptor was derived from a human donor who donated a stem cell graft to a child with Fanconi anemia. The sample consisted of PBMCs, taken from the stem cell graft. CDR3: CASSLEAGAYNSPLHF. CDR3 nucleotides: TGCGCCAGCAGCTTGGAGGCAGGAGCCTATAATTCACCCCTCCACTTT.